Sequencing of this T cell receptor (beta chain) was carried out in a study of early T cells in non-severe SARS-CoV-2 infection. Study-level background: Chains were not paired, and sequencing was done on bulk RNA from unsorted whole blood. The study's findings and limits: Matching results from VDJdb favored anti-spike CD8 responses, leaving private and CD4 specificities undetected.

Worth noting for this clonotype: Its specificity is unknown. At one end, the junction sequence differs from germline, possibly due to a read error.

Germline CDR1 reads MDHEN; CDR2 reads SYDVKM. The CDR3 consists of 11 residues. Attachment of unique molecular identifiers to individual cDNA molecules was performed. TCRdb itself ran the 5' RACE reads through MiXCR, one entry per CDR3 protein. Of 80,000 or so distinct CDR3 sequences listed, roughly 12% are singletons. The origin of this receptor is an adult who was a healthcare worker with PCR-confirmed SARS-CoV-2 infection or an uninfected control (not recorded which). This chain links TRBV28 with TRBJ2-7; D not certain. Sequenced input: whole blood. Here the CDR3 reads CASSVGYVQYF. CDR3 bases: TGTGCCAGCAGTGTGGGGTACGTGCAGTACTTC.